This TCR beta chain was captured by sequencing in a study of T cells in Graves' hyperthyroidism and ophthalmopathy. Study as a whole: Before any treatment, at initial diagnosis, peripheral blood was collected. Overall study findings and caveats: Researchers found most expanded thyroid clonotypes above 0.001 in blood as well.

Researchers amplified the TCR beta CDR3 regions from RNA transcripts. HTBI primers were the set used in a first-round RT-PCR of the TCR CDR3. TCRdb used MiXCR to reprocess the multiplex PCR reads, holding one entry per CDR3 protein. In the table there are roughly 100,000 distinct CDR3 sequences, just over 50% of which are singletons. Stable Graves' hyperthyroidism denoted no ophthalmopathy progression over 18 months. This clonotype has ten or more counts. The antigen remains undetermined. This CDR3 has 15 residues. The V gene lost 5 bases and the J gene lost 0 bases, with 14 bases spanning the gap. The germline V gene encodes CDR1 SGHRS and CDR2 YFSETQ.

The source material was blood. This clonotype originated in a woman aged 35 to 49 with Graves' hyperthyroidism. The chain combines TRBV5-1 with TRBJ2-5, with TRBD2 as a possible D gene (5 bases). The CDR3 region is CASSTHIAYQETQYF. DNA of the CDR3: TGCGCCAGCAGTACCCATATAGCGTACCAAGAGACCCAGTACTTC.